This T cell receptor beta chain was identified in a study of control samples from healthy donors and cancer patients (dated by TCRdb to the early 2020s). In regard to this clone: Its antigen remains unidentified. Base qualities are missing; no much larger clone stands one base away.

V loses 6 bases at its end and J loses 4 bases; junction bases beyond the gene matches: 6. Per the germline V gene (reference sequence), WNHNN is the CDR1 and SYGVQD is the CDR2. The CDR3 covers 14 residues, taking in both the cysteine and the phenylalanine. Only CDR3 DNA remains: 42 bases, in frame from the first base. Library preparation was by the immunoSEQ multiplex PCR assay. TCRdb holds this immuneACCESS table with in-frame rearrangements only. Some clones are missing; in checked studies, unresolved V genes explain under half, and the rest has no known cause. In this sample the table shows roughly 200,000 clones, about 89% of which occur a single time. Of the sample, approximately 2% falls within the top ten clones.

What was sequenced was blood. The receptor chain draws on TRBV10-1 and TRBJ2-3; the central 8 bases match TRBD1. The source is a man aged 25 to 40 in good health. DNA sequence: TGCGCCAGCAGAGAGACAGGGGAGCCAGATACGCAGTATTTT. Its protein product is CASRETGEPDTQYF.